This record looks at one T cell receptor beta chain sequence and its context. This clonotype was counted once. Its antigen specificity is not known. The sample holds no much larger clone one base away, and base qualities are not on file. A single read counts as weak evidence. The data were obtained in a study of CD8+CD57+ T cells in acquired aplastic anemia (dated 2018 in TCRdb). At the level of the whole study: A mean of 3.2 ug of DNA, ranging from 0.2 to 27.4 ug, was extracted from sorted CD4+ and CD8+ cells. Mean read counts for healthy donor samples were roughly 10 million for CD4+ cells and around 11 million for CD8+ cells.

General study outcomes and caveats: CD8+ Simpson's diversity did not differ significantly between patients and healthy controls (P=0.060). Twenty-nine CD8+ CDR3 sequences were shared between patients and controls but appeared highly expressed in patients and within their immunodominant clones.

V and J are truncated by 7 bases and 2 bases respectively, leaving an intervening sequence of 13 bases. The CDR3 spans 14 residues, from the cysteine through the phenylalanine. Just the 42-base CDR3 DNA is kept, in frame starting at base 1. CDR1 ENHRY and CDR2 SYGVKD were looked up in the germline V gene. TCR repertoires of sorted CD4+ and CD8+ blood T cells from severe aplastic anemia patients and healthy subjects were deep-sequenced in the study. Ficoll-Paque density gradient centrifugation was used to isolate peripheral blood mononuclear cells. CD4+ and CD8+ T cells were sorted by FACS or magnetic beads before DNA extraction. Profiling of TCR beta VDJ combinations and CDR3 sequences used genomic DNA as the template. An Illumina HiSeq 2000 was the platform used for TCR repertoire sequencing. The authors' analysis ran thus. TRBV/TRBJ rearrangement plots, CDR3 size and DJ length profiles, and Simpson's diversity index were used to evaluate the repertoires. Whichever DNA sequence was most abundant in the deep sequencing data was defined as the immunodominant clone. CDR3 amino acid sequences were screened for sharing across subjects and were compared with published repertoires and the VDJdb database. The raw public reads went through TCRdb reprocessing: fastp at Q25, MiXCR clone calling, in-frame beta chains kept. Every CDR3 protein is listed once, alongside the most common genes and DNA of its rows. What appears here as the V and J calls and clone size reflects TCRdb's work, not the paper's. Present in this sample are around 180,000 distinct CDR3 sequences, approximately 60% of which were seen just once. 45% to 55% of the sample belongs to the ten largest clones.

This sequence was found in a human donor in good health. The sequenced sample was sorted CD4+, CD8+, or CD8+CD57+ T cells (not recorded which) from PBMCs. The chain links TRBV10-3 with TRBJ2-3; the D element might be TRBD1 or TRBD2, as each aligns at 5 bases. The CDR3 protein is CAINPGRTTDTQYF. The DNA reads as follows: TGTGCCATCAATCCGGGACGGACCACAGATACGCAGTATTTT.